This T cell receptor (beta chain) was identified during a study of blood T cells in healthy people across ages. Broader study findings: Roughly linear age-related decline in beta diversity appeared, significant by age 40.

Primers used in a second PCR of about 6 to 12 cycles were a sample-barcoded 5' primer and a J-beta primer mix. TCRdb re-analysed the 5' RACE reads in MiXCR, keeping a single row per CDR3 protein. This table has more than 800,000 distinct CDR3 sequences, more than 25% appearing once. The CDR3 has 12 residues. V gave up 6 bases and J gave up 8 bases; unmatched junction bases: 5. As regards this clonotype: Its antigen remains unknown.

This receptor was taken from a woman aged 80 or over in good health. This chain links TRBV12-3 or TRBV12-4 with TRBJ1-2, with 8 bases identical to TRBD1. Sequencing used blood. CDR3 nucleotides: TGTGCCAGCAGCAAGGGACAGGCGGGCTACACCTTC. Its protein product is CASSKGQAGYTF.